This T cell receptor (beta chain) appears in the sequencing data of a study of CD8 T cells in Susac syndrome. Per the germline V gene, CDR1 is KGHDR and CDR2 is SFDVKD. Between the trimmed V and J ends, which lost 4 bases and 6 bases, there was a span of 10 bases. The CDR3 is 13 amino acids. The authors reverse transcribed about 0.5 to 1 ug RNA with random hexamers. TCRdb reprocessed the immunoSEQ multiplex PCR reads with MiXCR, giving one entry per CDR3 protein. The sample has 110,000 to 150,000 distinct CDR3 sequences, approximately 94% seen once. The study sequenced TCR beta in blood CD8+ and CD4+ T cells. Negative magnetic isolation gave CD8+ and CD4+ cells; FACS enriched CD8+ TEMRA.

The rearrangement links TRBV24-1 to TRBJ2-3, with D unresolved. The source of this sequence is a human donor with Susac syndrome. The sequencing input was CD4+ T cells from PBMCs. CDR3 sequence: CATSDEGYDTQYF. The CDR3 nucleotides are TGTGCCACCAGTGACGAAGGGTACGATACGCAGTATTTT.